Following are 22 T cell receptor beta chains from one sample sequenced in a study of blood T cell repertoires in COVID-19. TCRdb's table, derived via immunoSEQ multiplex PCR, lists solely in-frame clones and lacks some. Of around 440,000 clones in the sample, more than 70% are singletons; the top ten hold over 10%. Sequencing was performed on peripheral blood. Receptors originate from a woman in her 50s with COVID-19, enrolled during active disease.

The V gene is TRBV6-1, the J gene TRBJ1-1; D is perhaps TRBD1 (6 bases). Germline V gene sequence: CDR1 MNHNS, CDR2 SASEGT. V was shortened by 3 bases and J by 10 bases, with 9 bases between the two germline ends. The CDR3 has 11 residues. The CDR3 DNA reads as TGTGCCAGCAGTGATCAGGGGAGAGCTTTCTTT. It specifies CASSDQGRAFF.

The chain combines TRBV27 with TRBJ1-4, with D possibly matching TRBD1 (6 bases). This CDR3 comprises 14 residues. V was clipped by 7 bases and J by 6 bases, with 15 bases between them. CDR1 and CDR2 from the germline V gene are MNHEY and SMNVEV (reference sequence). CDR3 region: CASTSRGFHEKLFF. CDR3 sequence (DNA): TGTGCCAGCACTAGCAGGGGATTTCATGAAAAACTGTTTTTT. Together with reference TRBV27 and TRBJ1-4, the CDR3 gives the full variable domain: EAQVTQNPRYLITVTGKKLTVTCSQNMNHEYMSWYRQDPGLGLRQIYYSMNVEVTDKGDVPEGYKVSRKEKRNFPLILESPSPNQTSLYFCASTSRGFHEKLFFGSGTQLSVL.

This sequence joins TRBV7-6 and TRBJ2-7; 14 nucleotides match TRBD2. The CDR3 totals 16 residues. Germline CDR1 SGHVS, CDR2 FNYEAQ. Losses at the gene ends were 1 base for V and 3 bases for J; bases not matched to a gene: 2. The CDR3 is CASSLEGTSGGYEQYF. The DNA for the CDR3 is TGTGCCAGCAGCTTAGAGGGGACTAGCGGGGGCTACGAGCAGTACTTC. The variable domain in full, completed from reference TRBV7-6 and TRBJ2-7, reads GAGVSQSPRYKVTKRGQDVALRCDPISGHVSLYWYRQALGQGPEFLTYFNYEAQQDKSGLPNDRFSAERPEGSISTLTIQRTEQRDSAMYRCASSLEGTSGGYEQYFGPGTRLTVT.

The rearrangement links TRBV27 to TRBJ2-3, with TRBD2 as a possible D gene (7 bases). The V end lost 5 bases, the J end lost 5 bases, and 14 bases lay between the germline ends. The CDR3 extends over 14 amino acids. Germline V gene lookup returns CDR1 MNHEY and CDR2 SMNVEV (reference sequence). The CDR3 coding sequence is TGTGCCAGCAGTACCTCGGGGGGCGTAGATACGCAGTATTTT. It is translated as CASSTSGGVDTQYF.

The genes are TRBV12-3 or TRBV12-4 and TRBJ1-5; D possibly corresponds to TRBD1 (5 bases). The CDR3 runs 12 residues. V gave up 0 bases and J gave up 13 bases, with 10 bases separating them. This chain's CDR3 is CASSLAARTQHF. The CDR3 nucleotides are TGTGCCAGCAGTTTAGCGGCCCGGACACAGCATTTT.

The chain employs TRBV7-2 and TRBJ1-1; TRBD1 aligns across 7 bases. Germline values: CDR1 SGHTA, CDR2 FQGNSA. This CDR3 is 15 amino acids long. J lost 3 bases, V lost 1 base, and 5 bases had no gene match. CDR3 nucleotide sequence: TGTGCCAGCAGCTTAGATAGGGGGCCCTACACTGAAGCTTTCTTT. It encodes CASSLDRGPYTEAFF.

The rearrangement links TRBV5-5 to TRBJ1-1; D unresolved. The CDR3 totals 13 residues. Trimming left V 0 bases short and J 8 bases short, with 11 bases between. Germline values: CDR1 SGHKS, CDR2 YYEKEE (reference sequence). The CDR3 DNA is TGTGCCAGCAGCTTGGAATCTTCCCGGGAAGCTTTCTTT. The encoded protein is CASSLESSREAFF.

This chain joins TRBV5-7 and TRBJ1-5; 7 positions match TRBD1. TRBV5-7 is designated an ORF whose function remains uncertain. J lost 0 bases, V lost 4 bases, and 7 bases had no gene match. The CDR3 sequence is 16 residues long. The CDR3 coding sequence is TGTGCCAGCAGCCGGACAGGAAGAGATAGCAATCAGCCCCAGCATTTT. Encoded protein: CASSRTGRDSNQPQHF.

This chain connects TRBV19 to TRBJ1-5; 7 bases agree with TRBD1. The ends lost 6 bases at V and 4 bases at J; junction bases unmatched: 0. Germline-derived CDR1 and CDR2 are LNHDA and SQIVND (reference sequence). CDR3 length: 12 amino acids. The chain's CDR3 is CASRQGNQPQHF. CDR3 in DNA: TGTGCCAGTAGACAGGGGAATCAGCCCCAGCATTTT.

V usage is TRBV18 and J usage is TRBJ1-1; TRBD1 is a possible D gene (5 bases). Trimming left V 3 bases short and J 4 bases short, with 9 bases between. The germline V gene encodes CDR1 KGHSH and CDR2 LQKENI. There are 13 residues in the CDR3. The CDR3 spells CASSPRQTTEAFF. The CDR3 DNA reads TGTGCCAGCTCACCGAGACAGACCACTGAAGCTTTCTTT. The full variable domain, in which reference TRBV18 and TRBJ1-1 provide the parts outside the CDR3, is NAGVMQNPRHLVRRRGQEARLRCSPMKGHSHVYWYRQLPEEGLKFMVYLQKENIIDESGMPKERFSAEFPKEGPSILRIQQVVRGDSAAYFCASSPRQTTEAFFGQGTRLTVV.

The chain combines TRBV28 with TRBJ1-1; a weak D match, TRBD1 (6 bases). Germline assignment: CDR1 MDHEN and CDR2 SYDVKM. This CDR3 is built from 12 residues. V lost 8 bases and J lost 4, with 11 bases in between. The CDR3 bases are TGTGCCAGCGGCGGGGGGCCCACTGAAGCTTTCTTT. Amino acid sequence: CASGGGPTEAFF. The full variable domain, its missing parts supplied by reference TRBV28 and TRBJ1-1, is DVKVTQSSRYLVKRTGEKVFLECVQDMDHENMFWYRQDPGLGLRLIYFSYDVKMKEKGDIPEGYSVSREKKERFSLILESASTNQTSMYLCASGGGPTEAFFGQGTRLTVV.

This clone is a singleton in its sample. V and J are TRBV10-3 and TRBJ2-5; D might be TRBD1 (5 bases). Trimming pared 0 bases from V and 1 base from J, leaving 6 bases between. The germline CDR1 and CDR2 sequences are ENHRY and SYGVKD. CDR3 length: 14 residues. CDR3 coding DNA: TGTGCCATCAGTGAGTCGCAGGGCCAAGAGACCCAGTACTTC. As protein: CAISESQGQETQYF.

The chain couples TRBV28 to TRBJ1-1, with 8 bases lining up with TRBD1. The CDR3 runs to 13 residues. Per germline, CDR1 MDHEN and CDR2 SYDVKM. V lost 6 bases and J lost 3; bases outside the gene matches: 3. The CDR3 region is CASSQQGDTEAFF. In DNA form, the CDR3 reads TGTGCCAGCAGCCAACAGGGGGACACTGAAGCTTTCTTT.

The chain links TRBV30 to TRBJ1-2; D not certain. Per the germline V gene, CDR1 is GTSNPN and CDR2 is SVGIG (reference sequence). The CDR3 contains 13 residues. V was pared by 0 bases and J by 3 bases, with 8 bases between. In DNA form, the CDR3 reads TGTGCCTGGAGTGTAGGCCAGGACTATGGCTACACCTTC. This sequence encodes CAWSVGQDYGYTF.

This chain links TRBV18 with TRBJ2-1, with a weak D call TRBD2 (5 bases). V dropped 3 bases and J dropped 6 bases, with 9 bases sitting between them. Germline-derived CDR1 and CDR2 are KGHSH and LQKENI. This CDR3 comprises 13 residues. The CDR3 region has the DNA TGTGCCAGCTCACCCGGAGAGGGCAATGAGCAGTTCTTC. Encoded protein: CASSPGEGNEQFF.

The chain couples TRBV2 to TRBJ1-1; perhaps TRBD1 as D (5 bases). Trimming took 7 bases from V and 1 from J, leaving 10 bases between them. The CDR3 runs 13 residues. Germline V gene lookup returns CDR1 SNHLY and CDR2 FYNNEI. The CDR3 reads CASIRDGNTEAFF. The DNA for the CDR3 is TGTGCCAGCATCAGGGATGGGAACACTGAAGCTTTCTTT.

The chain combines TRBV30 with TRBJ1-2; D is uncertain. Germline CDR1 GTSNPN, CDR2 SVGIG (reference sequence). Between the trimmed V and J ends, which lost 0 bases and 5 bases, there was a span of 13 bases. This CDR3 spans 14 amino acids. The CDR3 nucleotides read TGTGCCTGGAGTGTATTTGAAGAGAGTTATGGCTACACCTTC. Its translation is CAWSVFEESYGYTF.

The chain combines TRBV28 with TRBJ1-2; TRBD1 might be the D (6 bases). The germline V gene has CDR1 MDHEN and CDR2 SYDVKM. With 5 bases removed from V and 6 bases from J, the gap between germline ends came to 19 bases. This CDR3 comprises 15 residues. Here the CDR3 reads CASSPSGQSYNGYTF. In nucleotides, the CDR3 is TGTGCCAGCAGTCCAAGTGGACAGAGCTACAATGGCTACACCTTC.

The V and J genes are TRBV7-9 and TRBJ1-1; a possible D gene is TRBD1 (5 bases). Between the trimmed V and J ends, which lost 5 bases and 3 bases, there was a span of 25 bases. CDR1 and CDR2 (germline): SEHNR, FQNEAQ (reference sequence). This CDR3 comprises 18 residues. CDR3 sequence: CASSRPAEPGLRDTEAFF. CDR3 DNA: TGTGCCAGCAGCCGCCCGGCAGAGCCGGGACTGAGGGACACTGAAGCTTTCTTT. The whole variable domain, filled in from reference TRBV7-9 and TRBJ1-1, reads DTGVSQNPRHKITKRGQNVTFRCDPISEHNRLYWYRQTLGQGPEFLTYFQNEAQLEKSRLLSDRFSAERPKGSFSTLEIQRTEQGDSAMYLCASSRPAEPGLRDTEAFFGQGTRLTVV.

This clone was recorded once. Other DNA sequences of this sample code for an identical CDR3. The chain uses TRBV5-1 and TRBJ2-7; the D gene is possibly TRBD1 (5 bases). The CDR3 spans 13 residues. With 3 bases removed from V and 4 bases from J, the gap between germline ends came to 11 bases. Germline V lookup: CDR1 SGHRS, CDR2 YFSETQ. CDR3: CASSSQGSYEQYF. CDR3 nucleotides: TGCGCCAGCAGCTCTCAGGGTAGTTACGAGCAGTACTTC. Together with reference TRBV5-1 and TRBJ2-7, the CDR3 gives the full variable domain: KAGVTQTPRYLIKTRGQQVTLSCSPISGHRSVSWYQQTPGQGLQFLFEYFSETQRNKGNFPGRFSGRQFSNSRSEMNVSTLELGDSALYLCASSSQGSYEQYFGPGTRLTVT.

J is TRBJ2-3 and V is TRBV19; D not certain. This CDR3 spans 11 amino acids. V was pared by 4 bases and J by 5 bases, with 4 bases between. The germline V gene encodes CDR1 LNHDA and CDR2 SQIVND (reference sequence). The CDR3 spells CASSRVDTQYF. DNA for the CDR3: TGTGCCAGTAGTAGAGTAGATACGCAGTATTTT.

This sequence joins TRBV9 and TRBJ2-7; D call uncertain. V dropped 1 base and J dropped 2 bases, with 10 bases sitting between them. Per the germline V gene, CDR1 is SGDLS and CDR2 is YYNGEE. This CDR3 contains 14 residues. Here the CDR3 reads CASSVSNRAYEQYF. CDR3 DNA: TGTGCCAGCAGCGTAAGCAACAGAGCCTACGAGCAGTACTTC.